This passage covers 18 T cell receptor beta chains from one sample sequenced in a study of cytomegalovirus exposure and HLA in healthy donors. TCRdb keeps only in-frame clones here, not all; method: immunoSEQ multiplex PCR. The sample contains some 320,000 clones, roughly 87% of which appear only once. The sequenced sample consisted of PBMCs. These receptors all come from a woman aged 25 to 39 in good health and CMV-seropositive.

V and J are TRBV7-9 and TRBJ2-2; 12 nucleotides align to TRBD1. J gave up 7 bases and V 5 bases, and 5 bases lay outside the gene matches. Germline lookup yields CDR1 SEHNR and CDR2 FQNEAQ (reference sequence). The CDR3 consists of 15 residues. The CDR3 DNA sequence: TGTGCCAGCAGCCGGGACAGGGGGCGCTTCGGGGAGCTGTTTTTT. This translates into CASSRDRGRFGELFF.

This clone was counted once. A read error may produce the germline difference seen at one junction end. The V gene is TRBV6-1, the J gene TRBJ2-7; 8 bases align to TRBD2. CDR3 length: 20 amino acids. The V gene's germline CDR1 is MNHNS and CDR2 SASEGT. The CDR3 DNA sequence: TGTGCCAGCAGTCAAGCCGGGGGGGGTTCGGGAGAGGTGGGATCCTACGAGCAGTACTTC. Protein product: CASSQAGGGSGEVGSYEQYF.

Only one count was recorded for this clone. DNA of the CDR3: TGTGCCAGCAGCGTAGCTTCAGGACAGGGAGTACGTGGCTACACCTTC. This encodes CASSVASGQGVRGYTF. The chain recombines TRBV9 with TRBJ1-2; 8 bases line up with TRBD1. The CDR3 totals 16 residues. Germline loops: CDR1 SGDLS, CDR2 YYNGEE. J lost 7 bases, V lost 0 bases, and 11 bases had no gene match.

The chain carries TRBV2 and TRBJ2-5; D is unclear. There are 14 residues in the CDR3. The ends were cut back, 2 bases at V and 0 bases at J, with 7 bases in the middle. Germline V gene lookup returns CDR1 SNHLY and CDR2 FYNNEI. CDR3 in DNA: TGTGCCAGCAGTGAAAGGGCCCACCAAGAGACCCAGTACTTC. Translated: CASSERAHQETQYF.

The V call is TRBV28, the J call TRBJ2-7, with 9 positions matching TRBD1. Germline V gene lookup returns CDR1 MDHEN and CDR2 SYDVKM. After removal of 4 bases from V and 2 bases from J, the junction contained 3 bases not matched to a gene. The CDR3 loop spans 14 amino acids. The DNA of the CDR3 is TGTGCCAGCAGTTGGCGGACAGGGGCCTACGAGCAGTACTTC. The encoded protein is CASSWRTGAYEQYF.

The chain carries TRBV27 and TRBJ1-2; no firm D call. Germline CDR1 is MNHEY and CDR2 is SMNVEV (reference sequence). This CDR3 spans 14 amino acids. The germline V and J ends were trimmed by 4 bases and 3 bases, with 12 bases remaining between them. CDR3 in DNA: TGTGCCAGCAGTTCATGGAGATCGGACTATGGCTACACCTTC. This translates into CASSSWRSDYGYTF.

The V gene is TRBV5-4, the J gene TRBJ2-3; 8 bases match TRBD2. The CDR3 runs to 14 residues. V lost 4 bases to trimming and J lost 2 bases; unmatched junction nucleotides: 3. Germline CDR1 reads SGHNT; CDR2 reads YYREEE (reference sequence). CDR3 in DNA: TGTGCCAGCAGCCCCGGGGGGGCCACAGATACGCAGTATTTT. Translating it yields CASSPGGATDTQYF.

The chain recombines TRBV4-1 with TRBJ1-6; D is unclear. The CDR3 is made up of 18 amino acids. Germline loops: CDR1 MGHRA, CDR2 YSYEKL. V gave up 0 bases and J gave up 7 bases, with 19 bases separating them. The CDR3 DNA reads as TGCGCCAGCAGCCAAGATAATCCGGGTGCGTTCGGGAATTCACCCCTCCACTTT. It is translated as CASSQDNPGAFGNSPLHF.

Here the CDR3 reads CAWSETSGREQFF. DNA of the CDR3: TGTGCCTGGAGTGAGACTAGCGGGAGAGAGCAGTTCTTC. The chain joins TRBV30 to TRBJ2-1; 12 positions match TRBD2. The CDR3 loop spans 13 amino acids. The germline gives CDR1 GTSNPN, CDR2 SVGIG (reference sequence). V lost 1 base and J lost 10; bases outside the gene matches: 2.

CDR3 coding DNA: TGTGCCAGCAGTCCCCTTATCGGGACAGGAGCCTACGAGCAGTACTTC. Protein: CASSPLIGTGAYEQYF. The rearrangement joins TRBV28 to TRBJ2-7, with 8 positions matching TRBD1. Germline loops: CDR1 MDHEN, CDR2 SYDVKM. V lost 5 bases, J lost 2 bases, and 11 bases stayed unmatched. The CDR3 sequence is 16 residues long.

This clone has a handful of counts. The genes are TRBV7-3 and TRBJ2-2; no clear D. V was shortened by 5 bases and J by 2 bases, with 15 bases between the two germline ends. Germline V gene data show CDR1 as SGHTA and CDR2 as FQGTGA. The CDR3 is 16 residues long. DNA for the CDR3: TGTGCCAGCAGCCCCTCCGCGACCCTAAACACCGGGGAGCTGTTTTTT. It encodes CASSPSATLNTGELFF. The whole variable domain, remainder taken from reference TRBV7-3 and TRBJ2-2, is GAGVSQTPSNKVTEKGKYVELRCDPISGHTALYWYRQSLGQGPEFLIYFQGTGAADDSGLPNDRFFAVRPEGSVSTLKIQRTERGDSAVYLCASSPSATLNTGELFFGEGSRLTVL.

The rearrangement links TRBV7-3 to TRBJ1-1, with D unclear. The V gene's germline CDR1 is SGHTA and CDR2 FQGTGA. V lost 5 bases, J lost 0 bases, and 7 bases lay in between. This CDR3 comprises 13 residues. CDR3 loop: CASSVRVNTEAFF. In DNA, the CDR3 is TGTGCCAGCAGCGTAAGGGTGAACACTGAAGCTTTCTTT.

This clone came up a few times. The chain uses TRBV5-1 and TRBJ2-7, with TRBD1 identical over 9 bases. Germline V gene lookup returns CDR1 SGHRS and CDR2 YFSETQ. V lost 4 bases, J lost 8 bases, and 10 bases stayed unmatched. The length of the CDR3 is 14 residues. The CDR3 DNA follows: TGCGCCAGCAGCGGACGGGACAGGGAGAGACAGCAGTACTTC. It codes for CASSGRDRERQQYF.

Here the CDR3 reads CSASGGETQYF. The CDR3 nucleotides are TGCAGTGCTAGCGGAGGGGAGACCCAGTACTTC. This chain links TRBV20-1 with TRBJ2-5; possible D gene TRBD2, 6 bases. There are 11 residues in the CDR3. CDR1 and CDR2 (germline): DFQATT, SNEGSKA (reference sequence). Trimming shortened V by 3 bases and J by 5 bases, and 7 bases separated the two germline ends.

Only a few counts were recorded for this clone. Other DNA sequences in this sample translate to the same CDR3. This sequence joins TRBV18 and TRBJ1-1; D remains ambiguous. This CDR3 is 13 amino acids long. Trimming removed 2 bases at V and 3 bases at J, with 7 bases between. Per the germline V gene, CDR1 is KGHSH and CDR2 is LQKENI. The CDR3 loop reads CASSPGRDTEAFF. For the CDR3, the DNA is TGTGCCAGCTCACCAGGGCGGGACACTGAAGCTTTCTTT.

The sample holds many counts of this clone. The J gene is TRBJ2-2, the V gene TRBV9; D is uncertain. The CDR3 is 11 amino acids. Germline V gene data show CDR1 as SGDLS and CDR2 as YYNGEE. Trimming took 7 bases from V and 5 from J, leaving 6 bases between them. CDR3 sequence: CASGRTGELFF. The CDR3 nucleotides read TGTGCCAGCGGTCGTACCGGGGAGCTGTTTTTT.

This clone was picked up one time. The chain uses TRBV9 and TRBJ1-5; D might be TRBD1 (6 bases). The CDR3 sequence is 13 residues long. Germline V CDR1 and CDR2: SGDLS, YYNGEE. V shed 2 bases and J shed 5 bases, with 8 bases lying between them. This CDR3 reads CASSVWGHQPQHF. The CDR3 DNA reads TGTGCCAGCAGCGTCTGGGGGCATCAGCCCCAGCATTTT.

This chain links TRBV2 with TRBJ1-1; D is unclear. Germline CDR1 is SNHLY and CDR2 is FYNNEI. The V end was cut by 6 bases, the J end by 8 bases, with 7 bases between. The CDR3 runs 10 residues. This chain's CDR3 is CASSLTEAFF. In nucleotides, the CDR3 is TGTGCCAGCAGCTTAACCGAAGCTTTCTTT.